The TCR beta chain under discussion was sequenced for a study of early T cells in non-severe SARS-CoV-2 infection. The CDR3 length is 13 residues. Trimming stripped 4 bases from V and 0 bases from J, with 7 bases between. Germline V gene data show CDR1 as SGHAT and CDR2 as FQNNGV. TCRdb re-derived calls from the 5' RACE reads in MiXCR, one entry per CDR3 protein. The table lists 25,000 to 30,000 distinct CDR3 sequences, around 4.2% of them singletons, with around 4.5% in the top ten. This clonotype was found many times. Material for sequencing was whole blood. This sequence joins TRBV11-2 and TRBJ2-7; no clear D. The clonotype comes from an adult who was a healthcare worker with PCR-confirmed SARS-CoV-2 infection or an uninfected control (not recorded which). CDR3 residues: CASSSGYSYEQYF. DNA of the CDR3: TGTGCCAGCAGCTCTGGATACTCCTACGAGCAGTACTTC.